Sequencing of this T cell receptor beta chain was carried out in a study of T cell responses to AZD1222 COVID-19 vaccine. The data were produced by immunoSEQ multiplex PCR, yet TCRdb's version contains in-frame clones alone and is incomplete. This table has about 42,000 clones, more than 70% appearing once. Findings of the study overall: Repertoires were obtained solely post-peak T cell response. As reported, nearly half of all spike-specific TCRs target variant regions that are unmutated. Possibly, clonal diversity was underestimated; donors were largely white British and included more females. Vaccination with two AZD1222 doses was followed by a rise in Spike-specific TCR breadth and depth.

As regards this clone: Its antigen remains unknown.

This TCR was sampled from an adult who received the AZD1222 COVID-19 vaccine. The starting material was peripheral blood, obtained 28 days after the second AZD1222 dose.

Written as DNA, the CDR3 is TGTGCCAGCAGCGGGACTAGCGGGGGGGCCGATGAGCAGTTCTTC. Translating it yields CASSGTSGGADEQFF. The chain couples TRBV4-2 to TRBJ2-1; 16 bases fit TRBD2. With V trimmed by 5 bases and J by 8 bases, 3 bases remained unmatched. CDR1 is LGHNA and CDR2 is YNFKEQ in the germline V gene. This CDR3 has 15 amino acids.